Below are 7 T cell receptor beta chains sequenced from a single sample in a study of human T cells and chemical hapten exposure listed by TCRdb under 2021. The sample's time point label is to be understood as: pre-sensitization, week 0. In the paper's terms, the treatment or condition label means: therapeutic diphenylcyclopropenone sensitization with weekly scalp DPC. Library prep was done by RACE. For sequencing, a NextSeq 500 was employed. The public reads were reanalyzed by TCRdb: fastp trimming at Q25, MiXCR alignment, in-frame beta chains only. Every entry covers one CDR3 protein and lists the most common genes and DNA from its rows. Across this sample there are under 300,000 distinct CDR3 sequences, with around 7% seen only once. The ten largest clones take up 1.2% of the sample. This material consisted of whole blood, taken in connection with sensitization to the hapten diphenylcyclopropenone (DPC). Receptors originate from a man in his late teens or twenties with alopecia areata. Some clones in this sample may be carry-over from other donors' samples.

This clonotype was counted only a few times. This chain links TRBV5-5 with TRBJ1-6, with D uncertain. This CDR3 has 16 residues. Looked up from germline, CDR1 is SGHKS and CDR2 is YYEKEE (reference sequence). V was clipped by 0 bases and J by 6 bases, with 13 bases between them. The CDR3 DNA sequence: TGTGCCAGCAGCTTGGGACATTTATGGGGTAATTCACCCCTCCACTTT. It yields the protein CASSLGHLWGNSPLHF.

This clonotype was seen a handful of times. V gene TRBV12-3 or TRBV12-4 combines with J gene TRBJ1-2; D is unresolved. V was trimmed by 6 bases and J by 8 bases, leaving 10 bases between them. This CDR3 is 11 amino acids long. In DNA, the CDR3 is TGTGCCAGCAGCCTCCATGGGGGCTACACCTTC. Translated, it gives CASSLHGGYTF.

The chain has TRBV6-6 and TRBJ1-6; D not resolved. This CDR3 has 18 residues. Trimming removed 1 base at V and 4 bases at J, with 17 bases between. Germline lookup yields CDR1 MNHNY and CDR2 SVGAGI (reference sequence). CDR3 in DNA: TGTGCCAGCAGTTACTGGGCTACCGCCTCTTTTTATAATTCACCCCTCCACTTT. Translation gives CASSYWATASFYNSPLHF.

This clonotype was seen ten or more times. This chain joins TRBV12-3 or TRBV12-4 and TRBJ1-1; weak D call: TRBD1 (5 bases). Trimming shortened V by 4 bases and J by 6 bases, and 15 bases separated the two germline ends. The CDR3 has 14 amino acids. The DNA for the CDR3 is TGTGCCAGCAGTTCGGGCCCCTTCAGGGCTGAAGCTTTCTTT. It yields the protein CASSSGPFRAEAFF.

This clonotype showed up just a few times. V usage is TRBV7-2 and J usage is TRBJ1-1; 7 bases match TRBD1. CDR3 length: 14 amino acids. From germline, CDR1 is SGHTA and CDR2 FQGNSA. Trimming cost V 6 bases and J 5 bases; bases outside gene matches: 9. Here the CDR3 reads CASRRTGVLTEAFF. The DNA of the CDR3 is TGTGCCAGCAGGCGGACAGGCGTTTTGACTGAAGCTTTCTTT. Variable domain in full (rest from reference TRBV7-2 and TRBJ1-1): GAGVSQSPSNKVTEKGKDVELRCDPISGHTALYWYRQSLGQGLEFLIYFQGNSAPDKSGLPSDRFSAERTGGSVSTLTIQRTQQEDSAVYLCASRRTGVLTEAFFGQGTRLTVV.

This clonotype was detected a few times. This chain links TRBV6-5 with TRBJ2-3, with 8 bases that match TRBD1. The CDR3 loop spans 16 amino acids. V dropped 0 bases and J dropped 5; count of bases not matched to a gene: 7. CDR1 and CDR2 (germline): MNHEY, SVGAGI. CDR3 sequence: CASSYSRGRGQDTQYF. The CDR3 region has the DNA TGTGCCAGCAGTTACTCGAGAGGCAGGGGGCAAGATACGCAGTATTTT.

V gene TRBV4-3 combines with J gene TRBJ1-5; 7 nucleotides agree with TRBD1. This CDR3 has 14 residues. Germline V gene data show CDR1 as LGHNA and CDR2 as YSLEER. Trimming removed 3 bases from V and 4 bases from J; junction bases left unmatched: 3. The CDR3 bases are TGCGCCAGCAGCCACGGGACAGTAAATCAGCCCCAGCATTTT. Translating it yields CASSHGTVNQPQHF.